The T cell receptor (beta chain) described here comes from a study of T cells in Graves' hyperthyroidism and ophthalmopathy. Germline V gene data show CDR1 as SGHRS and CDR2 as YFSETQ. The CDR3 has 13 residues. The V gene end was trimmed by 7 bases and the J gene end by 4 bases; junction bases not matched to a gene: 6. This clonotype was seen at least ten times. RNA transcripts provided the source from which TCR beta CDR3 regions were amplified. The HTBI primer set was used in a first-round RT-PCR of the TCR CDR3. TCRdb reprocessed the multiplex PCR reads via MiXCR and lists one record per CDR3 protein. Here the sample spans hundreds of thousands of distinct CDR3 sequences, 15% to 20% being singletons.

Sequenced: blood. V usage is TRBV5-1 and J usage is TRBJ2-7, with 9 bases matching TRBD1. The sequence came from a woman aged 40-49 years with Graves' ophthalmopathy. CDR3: CASAGQGIYEQYF. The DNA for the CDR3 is TGCGCCAGCGCTGGACAGGGGATATACGAGCAGTACTTC.